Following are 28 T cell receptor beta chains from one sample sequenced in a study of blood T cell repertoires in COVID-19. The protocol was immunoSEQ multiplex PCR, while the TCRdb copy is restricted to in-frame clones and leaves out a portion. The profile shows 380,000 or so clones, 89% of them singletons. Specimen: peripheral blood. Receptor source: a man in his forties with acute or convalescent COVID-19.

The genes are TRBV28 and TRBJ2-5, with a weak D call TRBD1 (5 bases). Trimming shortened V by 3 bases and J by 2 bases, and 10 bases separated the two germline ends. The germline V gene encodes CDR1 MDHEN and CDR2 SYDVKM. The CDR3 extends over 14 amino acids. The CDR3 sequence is CASSFGAIQETQYF. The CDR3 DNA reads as TGTGCCAGCAGTTTTGGGGCGATACAAGAGACCCAGTACTTC.

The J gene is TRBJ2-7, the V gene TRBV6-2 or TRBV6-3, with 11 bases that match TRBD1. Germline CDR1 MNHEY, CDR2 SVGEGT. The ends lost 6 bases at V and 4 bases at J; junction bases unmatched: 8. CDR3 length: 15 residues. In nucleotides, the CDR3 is TGTGCCAGCAGCCGGGGACAGGGGGTTCTATACGAGCAGTACTTC. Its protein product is CASSRGQGVLYEQYF.

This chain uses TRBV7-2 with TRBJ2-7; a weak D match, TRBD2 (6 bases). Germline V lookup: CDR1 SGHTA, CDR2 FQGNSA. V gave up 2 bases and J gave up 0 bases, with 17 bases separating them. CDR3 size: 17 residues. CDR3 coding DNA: TGTGCCAGCAGCTTATCCCTCGGGGGTGGGTTCTCCTACGAGCAGTACTTC. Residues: CASSLSLGGGFSYEQYF. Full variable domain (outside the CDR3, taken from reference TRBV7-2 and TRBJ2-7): GAGVSQSPSNKVTEKGKDVELRCDPISGHTALYWYRQSLGQGLEFLIYFQGNSAPDKSGLPSDRFSAERTGGSVSTLTIQRTQQEDSAVYLCASSLSLGGGFSYEQYFGPGTRLTVT.

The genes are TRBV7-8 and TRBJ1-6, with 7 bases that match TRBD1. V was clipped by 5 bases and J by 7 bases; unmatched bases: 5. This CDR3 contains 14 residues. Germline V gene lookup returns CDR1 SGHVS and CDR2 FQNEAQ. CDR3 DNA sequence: TGTGCCAGCAGCATGACAGGGAGAAATTCACCCCTCCACTTT. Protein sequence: CASSMTGRNSPLHF. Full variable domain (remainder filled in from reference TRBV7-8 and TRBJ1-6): GAGVSQSPRYKVAKRGQDVALRCDPISGHVSLFWYQQALGQGPEFLTYFQNEAQLDKSGLPSDRFFAERPEGSVSTLKIQRTQQEDSAVYLCASSMTGRNSPLHFGNGTRLTVT.

This chain's CDR3 is CASSSSEGNIQYF. CDR3 nucleotide sequence: TGCGCCAGCAGCTCGTCAGAGGGAAACATTCAGTACTTC. The rearrangement links TRBV5-1 to TRBJ2-4; D is possibly TRBD2 (5 bases). Looked up from germline, CDR1 is SGHRS and CDR2 is YFSETQ. The CDR3 covers 13 residues. Trimming removed 3 bases at V and 6 bases at J, with 10 bases between.

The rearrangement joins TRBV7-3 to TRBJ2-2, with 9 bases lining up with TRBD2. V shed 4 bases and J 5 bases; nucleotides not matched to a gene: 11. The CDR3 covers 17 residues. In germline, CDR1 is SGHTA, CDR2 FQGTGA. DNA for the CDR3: TGTGCCAGCAGCTCACAAGCGGGCGGGAGGGGAACCGGGGAGCTGTTTTTT. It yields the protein CASSSQAGGRGTGELFF.

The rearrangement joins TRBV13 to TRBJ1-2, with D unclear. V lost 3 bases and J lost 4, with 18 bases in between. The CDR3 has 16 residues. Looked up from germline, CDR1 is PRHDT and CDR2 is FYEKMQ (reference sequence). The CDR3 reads CASSFGLAEVPYGYTF. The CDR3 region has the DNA TGTGCCAGCAGCTTTGGTTTGGCGGAGGTTCCCTATGGCTACACCTTC. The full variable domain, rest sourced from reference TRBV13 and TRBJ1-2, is AAGVIQSPRHLIKEKRETATLKCYPIPRHDTVYWYQQGPGQDPQFLISFYEKMQSDKGSIPDRFSAQQFSDYHSELNMSSLELGDSALYFCASSFGLAEVPYGYTFGSGTRLTVV.

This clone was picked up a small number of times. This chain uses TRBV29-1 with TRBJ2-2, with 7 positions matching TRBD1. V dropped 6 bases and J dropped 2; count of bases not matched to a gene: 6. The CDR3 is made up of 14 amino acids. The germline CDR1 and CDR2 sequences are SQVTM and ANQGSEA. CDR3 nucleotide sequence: TGCAGCGTGGGGACAGAAGCTAACACCGGGGAGCTGTTTTTT. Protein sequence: CSVGTEANTGELFF.

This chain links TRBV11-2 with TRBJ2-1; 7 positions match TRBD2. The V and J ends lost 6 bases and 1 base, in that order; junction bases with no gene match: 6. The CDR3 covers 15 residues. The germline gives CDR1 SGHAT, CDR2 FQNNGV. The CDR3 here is CASRGLAESYNEQFF. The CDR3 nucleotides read TGTGCCAGCAGGGGGCTAGCGGAATCCTACAATGAGCAGTTCTTC.

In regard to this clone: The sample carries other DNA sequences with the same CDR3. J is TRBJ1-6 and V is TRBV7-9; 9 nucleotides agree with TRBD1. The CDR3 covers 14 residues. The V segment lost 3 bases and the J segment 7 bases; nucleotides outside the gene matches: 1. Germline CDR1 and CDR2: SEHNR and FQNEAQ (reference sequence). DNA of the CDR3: TGTGCCAGCAGCTTGGGGACAGGGAATTCACCCCTCCACTTT. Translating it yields CASSLGTGNSPLHF.

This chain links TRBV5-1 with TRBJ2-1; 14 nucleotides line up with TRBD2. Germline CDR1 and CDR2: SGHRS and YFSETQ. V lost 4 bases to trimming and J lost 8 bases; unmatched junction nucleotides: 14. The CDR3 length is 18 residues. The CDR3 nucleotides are TGCGCCAGCAGCGAGACCGGGACTAGCGGGGGAGGAGGGCATGAGCAGTTCTTC. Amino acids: CASSETGTSGGGGHEQFF. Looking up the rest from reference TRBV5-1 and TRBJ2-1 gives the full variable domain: KAGVTQTPRYLIKTRGQQVTLSCSPISGHRSVSWYQQTPGQGLQFLFEYFSETQRNKGNFPGRFSGRQFSNSRSEMNVSTLELGDSALYLCASSETGTSGGGGHEQFFGPGTRLTVL.

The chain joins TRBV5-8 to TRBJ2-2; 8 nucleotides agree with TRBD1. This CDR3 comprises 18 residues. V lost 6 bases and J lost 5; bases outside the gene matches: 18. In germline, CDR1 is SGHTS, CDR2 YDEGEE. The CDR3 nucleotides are TGTGCCAGCACATTCTCCAGAACACGGGACAGGAGAACCGGGGAGCTGTTTTTT. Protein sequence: CASTFSRTRDRRTGELFF.

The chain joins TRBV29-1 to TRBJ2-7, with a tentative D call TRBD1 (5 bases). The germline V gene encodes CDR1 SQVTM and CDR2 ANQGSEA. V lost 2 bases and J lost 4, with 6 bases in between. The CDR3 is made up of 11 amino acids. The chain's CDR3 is CSVEQGYEQYF. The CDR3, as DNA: TGCAGCGTTGAACAGGGATACGAGCAGTACTTC.

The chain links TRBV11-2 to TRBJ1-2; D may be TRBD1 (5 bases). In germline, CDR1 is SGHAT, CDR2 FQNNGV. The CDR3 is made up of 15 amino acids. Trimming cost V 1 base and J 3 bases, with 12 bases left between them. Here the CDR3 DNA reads TGTGCCAGCAGCTTAGGCGGTCGGGGGGACTATGGCTACACCTTC. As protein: CASSLGGRGDYGYTF.

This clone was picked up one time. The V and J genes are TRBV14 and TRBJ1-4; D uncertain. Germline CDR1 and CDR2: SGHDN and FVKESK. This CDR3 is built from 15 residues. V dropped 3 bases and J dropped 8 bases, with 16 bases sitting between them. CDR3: CASSQMNPNEEKLFF. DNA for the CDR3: TGTGCCAGCAGCCAGATGAACCCGAATGAGGAAAAACTGTTTTTT.

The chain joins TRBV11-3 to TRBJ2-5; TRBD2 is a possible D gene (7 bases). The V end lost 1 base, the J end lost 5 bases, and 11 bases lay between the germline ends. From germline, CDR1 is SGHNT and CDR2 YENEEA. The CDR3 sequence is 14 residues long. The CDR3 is CASSLGRGAETQYF. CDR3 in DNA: TGTGCCAGCAGCTTAGGACGGGGGGCCGAGACCCAGTACTTC.

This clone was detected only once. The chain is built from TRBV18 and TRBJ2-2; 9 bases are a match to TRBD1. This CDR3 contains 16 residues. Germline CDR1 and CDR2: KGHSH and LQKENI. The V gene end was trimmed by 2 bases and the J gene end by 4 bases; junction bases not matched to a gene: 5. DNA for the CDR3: TGTGCCAGCTCACCAAGGGGACAGGGATCCACCGGGGAGCTGTTTTTT. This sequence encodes CASSPRGQGSTGELFF. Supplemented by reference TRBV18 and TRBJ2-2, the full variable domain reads NAGVMQNPRHLVRRRGQEARLRCSPMKGHSHVYWYRQLPEEGLKFMVYLQKENIIDESGMPKERFSAEFPKEGPSILRIQQVVRGDSAAYFCASSPRGQGSTGELFFGEGSRLTVL.

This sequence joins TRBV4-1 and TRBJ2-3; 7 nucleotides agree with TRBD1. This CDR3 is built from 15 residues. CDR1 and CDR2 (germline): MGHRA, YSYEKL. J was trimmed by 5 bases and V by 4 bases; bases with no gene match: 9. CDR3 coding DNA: TGCGCCAGCAGCCGGACAGGAGTTTCAGTAGATACGCAGTATTTT. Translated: CASSRTGVSVDTQYF.

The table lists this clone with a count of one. The CDR3 sequence: CACIRTSGSYEQYF. DNA for the CDR3: TGTGCCTGCATACGGACTAGCGGGTCCTACGAGCAGTACTTC. The chain is built from TRBV30 and TRBJ2-7; TRBD2 matches at 11 bases. Germline V gives CDR1 GTSNPN, CDR2 SVGIG (reference sequence). The CDR3 runs 14 residues. Unmatched junction bases numbered 5, after V lost 6 bases and J lost 1 base. The full variable domain, completed using reference TRBV30 and TRBJ2-7, is SQTIHQWPATLVQPVGSPLSLECTVEGTSNPNLYWYRQAAGRGLQLLFYSVGIGQISSEVPQNLSASRPQDRQFILSSKKLLLSDSGFYLCACIRTSGSYEQYFGPGTRLTVT.

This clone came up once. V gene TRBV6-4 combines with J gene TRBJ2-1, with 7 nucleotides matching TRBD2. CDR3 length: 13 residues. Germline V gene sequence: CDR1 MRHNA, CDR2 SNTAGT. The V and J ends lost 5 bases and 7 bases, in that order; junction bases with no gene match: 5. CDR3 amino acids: CASSTGTTNEQFF. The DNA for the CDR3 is TGTGCCAGCAGTACCGGGACTACGAATGAGCAGTTCTTC.

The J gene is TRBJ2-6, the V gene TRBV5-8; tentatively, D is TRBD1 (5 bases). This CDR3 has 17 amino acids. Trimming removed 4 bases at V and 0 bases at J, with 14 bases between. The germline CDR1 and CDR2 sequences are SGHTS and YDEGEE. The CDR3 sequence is CASSVDIFSSGANVLTF. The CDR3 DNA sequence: TGTGCCAGCAGCGTGGACATTTTTTCCTCTGGGGCCAACGTCCTGACTTTC. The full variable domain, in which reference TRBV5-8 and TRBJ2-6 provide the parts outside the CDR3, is EAGVTQSPTHLIKTRGQQATLRCSPISGHTSVYWYQQALGLGLQFLLWYDEGEERNRGNFPPRFSGRQFPNYSSELNVNALELEDSALYLCASSVDIFSSGANVLTFGAGSRLTVL.

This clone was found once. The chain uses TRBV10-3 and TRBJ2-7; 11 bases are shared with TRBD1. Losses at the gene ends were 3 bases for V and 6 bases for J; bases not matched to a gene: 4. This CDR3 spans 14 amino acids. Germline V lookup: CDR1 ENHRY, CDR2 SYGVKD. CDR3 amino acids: CAISDGQGAGEQYF. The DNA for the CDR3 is TGTGCCATCAGTGACGGACAGGGGGCTGGCGAGCAGTACTTC.

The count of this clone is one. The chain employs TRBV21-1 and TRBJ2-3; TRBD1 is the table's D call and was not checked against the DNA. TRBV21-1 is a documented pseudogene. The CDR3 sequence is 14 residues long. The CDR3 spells CASSQGPPLATQYF. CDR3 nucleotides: TGTGCCAGCAGCCAGGGCCCCCCCTTGGCTACGCAGTATTTT.

The CDR3 DNA follows: TGTGCCAGCAGTCCCACAGGGGCTAGGCAGTACTTC. Its protein product is CASSPTGARQYF. The chain links TRBV7-9 to TRBJ2-7; 7 positions agree with TRBD1. Germline CDR1 is SEHNR and CDR2 is FQNEAQ (reference sequence). The CDR3 is made up of 12 amino acids. Trimming removed 6 bases from V and 9 bases from J; junction bases left unmatched: 8.

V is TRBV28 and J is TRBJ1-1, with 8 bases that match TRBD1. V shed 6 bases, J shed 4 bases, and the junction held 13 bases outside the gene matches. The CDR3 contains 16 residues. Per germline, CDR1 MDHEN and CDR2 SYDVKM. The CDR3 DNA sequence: TGTGCCAGCAGACGAGGACAGGGTTTATTGGTCACTGAAGCTTTCTTT. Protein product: CASRRGQGLLVTEAFF.

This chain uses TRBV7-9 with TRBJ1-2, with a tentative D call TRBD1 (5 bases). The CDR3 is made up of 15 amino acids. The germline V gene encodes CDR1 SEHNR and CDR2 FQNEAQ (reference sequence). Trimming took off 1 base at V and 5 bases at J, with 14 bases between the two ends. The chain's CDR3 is CASSLDVRAIYGYTF. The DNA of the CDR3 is TGTGCCAGCAGCTTAGATGTCAGGGCCATATATGGCTACACCTTC.

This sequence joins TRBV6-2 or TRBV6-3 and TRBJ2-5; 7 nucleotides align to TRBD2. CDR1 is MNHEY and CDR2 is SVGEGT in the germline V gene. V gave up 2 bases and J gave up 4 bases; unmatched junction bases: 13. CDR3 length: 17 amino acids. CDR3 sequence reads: CASSYGFRAGEGETQYF. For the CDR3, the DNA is TGTGCCAGCAGTTACGGGTTTAGGGCGGGAGAGGGAGAGACCCAGTACTTC.

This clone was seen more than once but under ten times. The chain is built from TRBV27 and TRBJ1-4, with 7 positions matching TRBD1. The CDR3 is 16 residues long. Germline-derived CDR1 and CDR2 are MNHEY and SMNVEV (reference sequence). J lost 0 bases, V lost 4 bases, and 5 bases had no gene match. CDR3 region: CASSSRQGATNEKLFF. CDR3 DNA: TGTGCCAGCAGTTCACGACAGGGCGCAACTAATGAAAAACTGTTTTTT.